This T cell receptor beta chain is from a study of T cell responses to AZD1222 COVID-19 vaccine. Per the germline V gene, CDR1 is MNHNS and CDR2 is SASEGT. The germline V and J ends were trimmed by 3 bases and 2 bases, with 2 bases remaining between them. The CDR3 has 13 amino acids. Using immunoSEQ multiplex PCR, the repertoire was profiled, and TCRdb retains in-frame clones only, with some absent. Found here are 80,000 to 90,000 clones, about 88% of them singletons; the top ten hold 5%. The chain combines TRBV6-1 with TRBJ1-6; no clear D gene. This TCR was sampled from an adult who received the AZD1222 COVID-19 vaccine. The source material was peripheral blood, sampled 28 days after the second AZD1222 dose. The CDR3 DNA reads as TGTGCCAGCAGTGACACCTATAATTCACCCCTCCACTTT. This gives the protein CASSDTYNSPLHF.